Each of the 24 T cell receptor beta chains below was sequenced from the same sample in a study of blood T cell repertoires in COVID-19 (dated by TCRdb to the early 2020s). Receptor libraries were prepared by the immunoSEQ multiplex PCR assay. TCRdb retrieved this table from immuneACCESS and kept in-frame rearrangements only. Not all clones are present; in checked studies, unresolved V genes account for under half, and no reason is known for the remainder. The sample includes some 370,000 clones, with around 90% observed a single time. In total, the top ten clones hold more than 0.95% of the sample. The specimen sequenced was peripheral blood. The receptors derive from a man aged 40-49 years with acute or convalescent COVID-19.

This clone occurred a few times. V is TRBV10-3 and J is TRBJ1-1; 8 nucleotides agree with TRBD1. CDR1 and CDR2 (germline): ENHRY, SYGVKD. This CDR3 is built from 12 residues. Germline trimming cut 10 bases from V and 4 bases from J; bases unmatched to any gene: 5. CDR3 residues: CATGQGGTEAFF. CDR3 nucleotide sequence: TGTGCCACAGGACAGGGTGGCACTGAAGCTTTCTTT.

V and J are TRBV3-1 (or the pseudogene TRBV3-2) and TRBJ2-1; D unclear. Per the germline V gene, CDR1 is LGHDT and CDR2 is YNNKEL (reference sequence). The CDR3 consists of 14 residues. Deletions cut 4 bases from V and 2 bases from J, with 9 bases between. CDR3 coding DNA: TGTGCCAGCAGCCTAGGAGACCCCTACAATGAGCAGTTCTTC. It codes for CASSLGDPYNEQFF.

V and J are TRBV7-9 and TRBJ1-2, with 9 bases lining up with TRBD1. This CDR3 has 14 residues. The J segment lost 5 bases and the V segment lost 5 bases, leaving 6 bases of the junction unmatched. From germline, CDR1 is SEHNR and CDR2 FQNEAQ (reference sequence). The CDR3 sequence: CASSPGQGGYGYTF. CDR3 nucleotides: TGTGCCAGCAGCCCGGGACAGGGCGGGTATGGCTACACCTTC.

The chain couples TRBV3-1 (or the pseudogene TRBV3-2) to TRBJ2-3; 7 nucleotides align to TRBD1. Germline CDR1 reads LGHDT; CDR2 reads YNNKEL (reference sequence). The trim removed 4 bases at V and 1 base at J, leaving 8 bases unmatched. This CDR3 has 16 residues. The CDR3 region is CASSRHRGQRTDTQYF. Here the CDR3 DNA reads TGTGCCAGCAGCCGGCACAGGGGACAGCGCACAGATACGCAGTATTTT.

This sequence joins TRBV29-1 and TRBJ1-1, with unresolved D. Germline-derived CDR1 and CDR2 are SQVTM and ANQGSEA. CDR3 length: 13 residues. The germline V and J ends were trimmed by 7 bases and 3 bases, with 15 bases remaining between them. The CDR3 DNA is TGCAGCGCCTCCCGGGAAGAGGACACTGAAGCTTTCTTT. Translated, it gives CSASREEDTEAFF.

The chain joins TRBV11-3 to TRBJ2-3, with D tentatively TRBD2 (5 bases). CDR1 is SGHNT, CDR2 YENEEA, per germline. CDR3 size: 13 residues. V was cut by 0 bases and J by 10 bases, with 11 bases left in between. The CDR3 spells CASSLDFSEPQYF. As DNA, the CDR3 is TGTGCCAGCAGCTTAGATTTTAGCGAGCCGCAGTATTTT.

In its sample, this clone was seen once. This sequence joins TRBV10-3 and TRBJ1-4; D perhaps matches TRBD1 (6 bases). The CDR3 covers 13 residues. Between the trimmed V and J ends, which lost 10 bases and 0 bases, there was a span of 9 bases. CDR1 is ENHRY and CDR2 is SYGVKD in the germline V gene. CDR3 in DNA: TGTGCCAGCAACAGGGCAACTAATGAAAAACTGTTTTTT. This encodes CASNRATNEKLFF.

V gene TRBV11-2 combines with J gene TRBJ2-5, with 7 bases lining up with TRBD2. The V gene end was trimmed by 4 bases and the J gene end by 5 bases; junction bases not matched to a gene: 10. CDR1 SGHAT and CDR2 FQNNGV come from the germline V gene. The CDR3 contains 15 residues. The CDR3 protein is CASSSGTTRGETQYF. The CDR3 DNA follows: TGTGCCAGCAGCTCCGGGACTACCCGGGGGGAGACCCAGTACTTC.

The table lists this clone with a few counts. The gene calls are TRBV5-6 and TRBJ1-4; 7 bases map to TRBD1. Germline CDR1 is SGHDT and CDR2 is YYEEEE. J gave up 5 bases and V 4 bases, and 8 bases lay outside the gene matches. This CDR3 has 15 amino acids. In nucleotides, the CDR3 is TGTGCCAGCAGCCTTGCGGGACAGCCAAATGAAAAACTGTTTTTT. It encodes CASSLAGQPNEKLFF.

This rearrangement joins TRBV3-1 (or the pseudogene TRBV3-2) to TRBJ2-1, with TRBD2 identical over 8 bases. Trimming removed 4 bases from V and 5 bases from J; junction bases left unmatched: 13. This CDR3 is built from 17 residues. Germline V gene lookup returns CDR1 LGHDT and CDR2 YNNKEL (reference sequence). CDR3 sequence reads: CASSPQHSGVVDNEQFF. Here the CDR3 DNA reads TGTGCCAGCAGCCCACAACATAGCGGGGTGGTCGACAATGAGCAGTTCTTC.

This clone was detected a few times. The gene calls are TRBV2 and TRBJ1-2, with unresolved D. V was shortened by 3 bases and J by 5 bases, with 7 bases between the two germline ends. Germline V gene sequence: CDR1 SNHLY, CDR2 FYNNEI. The length of the CDR3 is 12 residues. The CDR3 is CASSDYTYGYTF. The CDR3 nucleotides read TGTGCCAGCAGTGATTACACATATGGCTACACCTTC.

The gene calls are TRBV5-1 and TRBJ2-1; D ambiguous. The germline V and J ends were trimmed by 2 bases and 4 bases, with 10 bases remaining between them. The germline CDR1 and CDR2 sequences are SGHRS and YFSETQ. There are 14 residues in the CDR3. The CDR3 bases are TGCGCCAGCAGCTTAGTGGTCAGTTACAATGAGCAGTTCTTC. It translates to CASSLVVSYNEQFF.

The J gene is TRBJ1-3, the V gene TRBV27; 7 nucleotides align to TRBD1. V dropped 2 bases and J dropped 3; count of bases not matched to a gene: 13. Germline assignment: CDR1 MNHEY and CDR2 SMNVEV (reference sequence). This CDR3 is built from 18 residues. CDR3 protein: CASSLVGNRGRSGNTIYF. In DNA, the CDR3 is TGTGCCAGCAGTTTAGTCGGGAACAGGGGCCGTAGTGGAAACACCATATATTTT.

This chain links TRBV7-9 with TRBJ1-1, with 9 bases matching TRBD1. With 5 bases clipped from V and 1 base from J, the junction kept 2 bases outside the gene matches. CDR1 is SEHNR, CDR2 FQNEAQ, per germline (reference sequence). CDR3 length equals 14 residues. DNA of the CDR3: TGTGCCAGCAGCCAGGGACAGGGGAACACTGAAGCTTTCTTT. It specifies CASSQGQGNTEAFF.

The chain has TRBV30 and TRBJ1-2; maybe TRBD1 (6 bases). The germline V gene encodes CDR1 GTSNPN and CDR2 SVGIG (reference sequence). V lost 1 base and J 2 bases, leaving 14 bases between the germline ends. This CDR3 spans 15 amino acids. This CDR3 is CAWSAGTLRNYGYTF. DNA for the CDR3: TGTGCCTGGAGTGCCGGGACACTAAGAAACTATGGCTACACCTTC.

The DNA for the CDR3 is TGTGCCAGCAGTGAATCCCGAGCGGGGTACAATGAGCAGTTCTTC. Translating it yields CASSESRAGYNEQFF. This rearrangement joins TRBV25-1 to TRBJ2-1, with 7 bases identical to TRBD2. With 1 base clipped from V and 4 bases from J, the junction kept 4 bases outside the gene matches. CDR3 length: 15 amino acids. The V gene's germline CDR1 is MGHDK and CDR2 SYGVNS. The full variable domain, with the rest looked up from reference TRBV25-1 and TRBJ2-1, is EADIYQTPRYLVIGTGKKITLECSQTMGHDKMYWYQQDPGMELHLIHYSYGVNSTEKGDLSSESTVSRIRTEHFPLTLESARPSHTSQYLCASSESRAGYNEQFFGPGTRLTVL.

This CDR3 is CASSLGLAGGPTNTGELFF. CDR3 DNA sequence: TGTGCCAGCAGTTTAGGACTAGCGGGGGGGCCCACGAACACCGGGGAGCTGTTTTTT. This chain uses TRBV27 with TRBJ2-2; 15 bases line up with TRBD2. The V gene end was trimmed by 2 bases and the J gene end by 0 bases; junction bases not matched to a gene: 4. Germline V gene lookup returns CDR1 MNHEY and CDR2 SMNVEV (reference sequence). The CDR3 sequence is 19 residues long.

The chain combines TRBV28 with TRBJ1-2, with TRBD1 identical over 8 bases. Germline V lookup: CDR1 MDHEN, CDR2 SYDVKM. V lost 7 bases and J lost 8; bases outside the gene matches: 21. CDR3 length: 17 residues. The CDR3 sequence: CASIPSRDRFPPGGYTF. The CDR3 DNA is TGTGCCAGCATCCCTAGTCGGGACAGGTTTCCTCCGGGAGGCTACACCTTC.

The chain joins TRBV28 to TRBJ1-2; maybe TRBD1 (5 bases). The length of the CDR3 is 13 residues. CDR1 MDHEN and CDR2 SYDVKM come from the germline V gene. With 3 bases removed from V and 3 bases from J, the gap between germline ends came to 8 bases. The CDR3 protein is CASSFTGDYGYTF. For the CDR3, the DNA is TGTGCCAGCAGTTTTACGGGGGACTATGGCTACACCTTC.

V usage is TRBV4-1 and J usage is TRBJ1-1; D is undetermined. The V and J ends lost 4 bases and 3 bases respectively, with 12 bases between them. Germline CDR1 is MGHRA and CDR2 is YSYEKL. This CDR3 has 14 residues. The CDR3 is CASSLRGDDTEAFF. The CDR3 region has the DNA TGCGCCAGCAGCCTTCGGGGTGATGACACTGAAGCTTTCTTT.

The chain is built from TRBV7-8 and TRBJ2-1; D is ambiguous. Trimming left V 5 bases short and J 3 bases short, with 29 bases between. Germline CDR1 is SGHVS and CDR2 is FQNEAQ. CDR3 length equals 20 residues. The CDR3 loop is CASSHDPSVHPSSSYNEQFF. The DNA for the CDR3 is TGTGCCAGCAGCCACGACCCCAGCGTACACCCCTCTTCGAGCTACAATGAGCAGTTCTTC.

The chain has TRBV28 and TRBJ1-1; perhaps TRBD1 as D (5 bases). Germline V CDR1 and CDR2: MDHEN, SYDVKM. V was cut by 5 bases and J by 8 bases, with 9 bases left in between. The CDR3 runs 11 residues. CDR3 sequence: CASSLGAEAFF. The CDR3 bases are TGTGCCAGCAGTCTTGGGGCGGAAGCTTTCTTT.

The CDR3 DNA is TGTGCCAGCAGCTCCGGGACAGCAGCCTACGAGCAGTACTTC. This gives the protein CASSSGTAAYEQYF. The chain combines TRBV13 with TRBJ2-7, with TRBD1 identical over 7 bases. Trimming cost V 4 bases and J 2 bases; bases outside gene matches: 5. Germline V CDR1 and CDR2: PRHDT, FYEKMQ (reference sequence). The CDR3 has 14 residues.

This clone has only one observation. This CDR3 is CASSLGPLGTEPYEQYF. CDR3 bases: TGTGCCAGCAGCTTAGGGCCGCTCGGGACAGAACCCTACGAGCAGTACTTC. The rearrangement links TRBV7-2 to TRBJ2-7; TRBD1 matches at 7 bases. Germline values: CDR1 SGHTA, CDR2 FQGNSA. The CDR3 extends over 17 amino acids. Trimming took 1 base from V and 2 from J; bases not matched to a gene: 11.